The 12 T cell receptor beta chains in this list originate from one sample, sequenced in a study of identical twins listed by TCRdb under 2016. Preparation of the library involved 5' RACE. These reads were obtained on an Illumina HiSeq 2000. Through fastp at Q25 and MiXCR, TCRdb rebuilt clones from the public reads, retaining in-frame beta chains. Duplicate CDR3 protein sequences are folded into a single record with the most common DNA and genes. This sample holds 450,000 or so distinct CDR3 sequences; approximately 14% were observed only once. The top ten clones comprise approximately 0.52% of the sample. In addition, the sample was reused for a study of yellow fever vaccine responses in identical twins.

Input material: CD4+ T cells sorted from blood. Receptors originate from a woman aged 18-35 years in good health.

In its sample, this clonotype was seen a few times. The rearrangement links TRBV10-3 to TRBJ1-3, with no clear D. V shed 6 bases and J shed 2 bases, with 17 bases lying between them. Germline assignment: CDR1 ENHRY and CDR2 SYGVKD. This CDR3 contains 16 residues. The CDR3 region is CAISPTAPEAGNTIYF. The CDR3 nucleotides are TGTGCCATCAGCCCAACTGCTCCTGAGGCTGGAAACACCATATATTTT.

V is TRBV4-3 and J is TRBJ2-2, with D tentatively TRBD2 (5 bases). Germline assignment: CDR1 LGHNA and CDR2 YSLEER. V lost 5 bases and J 5 bases, leaving 15 bases between the germline ends. The CDR3 covers 15 residues. The CDR3 DNA follows: TGCGCCAGCAGCAAGGAGCGGAGCGCTACCGGGGAGCTGTTTTTT. Its translation: CASSKERSATGELFF.

The sample holds a few counts of this clonotype. This chain links TRBV9 with TRBJ2-1; possible D gene TRBD1, 6 bases. The CDR3 consists of 15 residues. The germline V gene has CDR1 SGDLS and CDR2 YYNGEE. Trimming pared 6 bases from V and 0 bases from J, leaving 13 bases between. Written as DNA, the CDR3 is TGTGCCAGCACCGTGGGGGCGGACTCCTACAATGAGCAGTTCTTC. Amino acid sequence: CASTVGADSYNEQFF. Full variable domain (remainder filled in from reference TRBV9 and TRBJ2-1): DSGVTQTPKHLITATGQRVTLRCSPRSGDLSVYWYQQSLDQGLQFLIQYYNGEERAKGNILERFSAQQFPDLHSELNLSSLELGDSALYFCASTVGADSYNEQFFGPGTRLTVL.

In its sample, this clonotype was seen a few times. The chain uses TRBV5-1 and TRBJ2-3; 14 nucleotides line up with TRBD2. CDR3 length: 14 residues. Germline V gene sequence: CDR1 SGHRS, CDR2 YFSETQ. V lost 3 bases, J lost 11 bases, and 5 bases stayed unmatched. Here the CDR3 reads CASSSGTSGGEQYF. The DNA of the CDR3 is TGCGCCAGCAGCTCGGGGACTAGCGGGGGAGAGCAGTATTTT.

This clonotype has just a few counts. The chain links TRBV7-2 to TRBJ2-2; no clear D gene. CDR3 length: 16 amino acids. Trimming shortened V by 2 bases and J by 2 bases, and 12 bases separated the two germline ends. Germline V gene data show CDR1 as SGHTA and CDR2 as FQGNSA. CDR3 DNA sequence: TGTGCCAGCAGCTTATTCCTCATGGACAACACCGGGGAGCTGTTTTTT. Translation gives CASSLFLMDNTGELFF.

This clonotype appeared a few times. The chain joins TRBV6-2 or TRBV6-3 to TRBJ2-1, with 7 bases identical to TRBD2. Trimming at V came to 5 bases and at J to 3 bases, leaving 7 bases not matched to a gene. The CDR3 extends over 15 amino acids. CDR1 and CDR2 from the germline V gene are MNHEY and SVGEGT. In nucleotides, the CDR3 is TGTGCCAGCAGTCCCCCCCGGGGGGACTACAATGAGCAGTTCTTC. Translating it yields CASSPPRGDYNEQFF.

In its sample, this clonotype was seen many times. CDR3 residues: CAIRGGRRYEQYF. The CDR3 bases are TGTGCCATCCGAGGCGGGAGACGTTACGAGCAGTACTTC. This sequence joins TRBV7-2 and TRBJ2-7; 7 positions agree with TRBD2. Germline CDR1 reads SGHTA; CDR2 reads FQGNSA. The CDR3 has 13 residues. J lost 4 bases, V lost 10 bases, and 10 bases had no gene match.

This sequence joins TRBV6-2 or TRBV6-3 and TRBJ2-7; the D gene is possibly TRBD1 (8 bases). V was shortened by 6 bases and J by 6 bases, with 12 bases between the two germline ends. The CDR3 runs to 12 residues. Looked up from germline, CDR1 is MNHEY and CDR2 is SVGEGT. The CDR3 spells CASRSGTGEQYF. The CDR3 region has the DNA TGTGCCAGCAGGAGCGGGACAGGCGAGCAGTACTTC.

This clonotype was observed many times. V is TRBV4-1 and J is TRBJ2-3; D is perhaps TRBD2 (6 bases). Germline CDR1 and CDR2: MGHRA and YSYEKL. CDR3 length: 16 amino acids. The V gene lost 2 bases and the J gene lost 2 bases, with 14 bases spanning the gap. CDR3 coding DNA: TGCGCCAGCAGCCAATGGCCGGGGGTTTCCACAGATACGCAGTATTTT. Translated: CASSQWPGVSTDTQYF.

This clonotype was seen only a few times. The chain carries TRBV6-2 or TRBV6-3 and TRBJ2-3; either TRBD1 or TRBD2 may fit D (7 bases each). The CDR3 sequence is 22 residues long. CDR1 and CDR2 from the germline V gene are MNHEY and SVGEGT. Trimming stripped 5 bases from V and 0 bases from J, with 33 bases between. CDR3 in DNA: TGTGCCAGCAGTACCGACCGTCGACAGGGTGGCTTGCTAGCGGTTAGCACAGATACGCAGTATTTT. Protein: CASSTDRRQGGLLAVSTDTQYF.

The V call is TRBV19, the J call TRBJ2-3, with D tentatively TRBD1 (5 bases). The CDR3 is 15 amino acids. Germline V gene sequence: CDR1 LNHDA, CDR2 SQIVND (reference sequence). V gave up 2 bases and J gave up 3 bases, with 12 bases separating them. This CDR3 is CASSISGSKTDTQYF. CDR3 bases: TGTGCCAGTAGTATATCAGGGTCGAAAACAGATACGCAGTATTTT.

This chain links TRBV10-3 with TRBJ1-5; TRBD1 aligns across 8 bases. There are 14 residues in the CDR3. Germline V gene lookup returns CDR1 ENHRY and CDR2 SYGVKD. V was clipped by 10 bases and J by 4 bases; unmatched bases: 9. The CDR3 here is CATSQGAGNQPQHF. Here the CDR3 DNA reads TGTGCCACGTCGCAGGGGGCAGGTAATCAGCCCCAGCATTTT.